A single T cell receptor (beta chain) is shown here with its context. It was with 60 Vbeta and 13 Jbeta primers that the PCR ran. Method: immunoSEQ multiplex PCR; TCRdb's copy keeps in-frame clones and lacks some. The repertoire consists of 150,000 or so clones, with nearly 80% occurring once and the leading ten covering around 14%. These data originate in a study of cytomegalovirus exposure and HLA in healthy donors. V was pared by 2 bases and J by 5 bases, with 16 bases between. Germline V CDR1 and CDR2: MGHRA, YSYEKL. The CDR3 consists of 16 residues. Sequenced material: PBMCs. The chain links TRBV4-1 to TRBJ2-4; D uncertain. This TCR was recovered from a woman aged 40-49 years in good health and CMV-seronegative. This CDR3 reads CASSQSLAEIQNIQYF. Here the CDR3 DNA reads TGCGCCAGCAGCCAAAGTCTGGCAGAAATCCAAAACATTCAGTACTTC.